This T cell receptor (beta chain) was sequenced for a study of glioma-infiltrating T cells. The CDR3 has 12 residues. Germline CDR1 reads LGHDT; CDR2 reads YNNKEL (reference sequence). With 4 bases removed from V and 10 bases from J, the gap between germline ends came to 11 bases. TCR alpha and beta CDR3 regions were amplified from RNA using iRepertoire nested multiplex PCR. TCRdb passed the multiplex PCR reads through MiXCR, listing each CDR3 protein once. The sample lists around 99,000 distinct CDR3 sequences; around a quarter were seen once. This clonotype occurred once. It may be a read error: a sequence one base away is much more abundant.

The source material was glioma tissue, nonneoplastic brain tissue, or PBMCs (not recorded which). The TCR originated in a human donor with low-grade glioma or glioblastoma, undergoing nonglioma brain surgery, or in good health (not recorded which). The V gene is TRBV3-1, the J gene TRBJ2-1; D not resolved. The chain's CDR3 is CASSLLTSEQFF. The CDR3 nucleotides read TGTGCCAGCAGCCTTCTGACTTCGGAGCAGTTCTTC.